This TCR beta chain was identified in a study of OX40 agonist ivuxolimab in advanced cancers. About the study as a whole: Ivuxolimab was an agonistic, fully human IgG2 monoclonal antibody directed against OX40 (CD134), a costimulatory receptor. The paper reports the monotherapy dose-escalation portion (N of about 50 patients) of the phase I ivuxolimab trial. The point of sequencing TCRbeta in the periphery was to test whether ivuxolimab changed TCR sequence diversity and drove clonal T-cell expansion. In the dose-escalation cohort, 82.7% of patients were male, and the mean age was approximately 60 years, with a range of about 23 to 90. Intravenous ivuxolimab was administered to patients every 2 weeks at six dose levels: 0.01, 0.1, 0.3, 1.5, 3 and 10 mg/kg. Partial responses occurred in three dose-escalation patients: two with cutaneous melanoma and one with hepatocellular carcinoma. Among the approximately 50 dose-escalation patients, some 20 had hepatocellular carcinoma, around 15 melanoma, 9 renal cell carcinoma and 9 head and neck cancer. Patients were allowed to have had prior anti-PD-1, anti-PD-L1 or anti-CTLA-4 therapy, and around 40% of the dose-escalation patients had previously received checkpoint inhibitors.

Patients with a history of autoimmune disease or receiving systemic immunosuppression were excluded from the trial. In every dose cohort, peripheral blood was drawn for TCR sequencing at baseline, cycle 4 day 1, and cycle 7 day 1. The samples were drawn from a first-in-human, open-label, multicenter phase I dose-escalation trial of ivuxolimab. Adults with locally advanced or metastatic melanoma, renal cell, hepatocellular, or head and neck squamous cell carcinoma were enrolled in the trial. CD4+ and CD8+ T cells were sorted separately from peripheral blood before TCR sequencing. The CDR3 has 14 amino acids, counting the end cysteine and phenylalanine. The DNA shown is the 42-base CDR3, in frame from base 1. Here V drops 2 bases and J drops 8 bases, and the junction holds 8 bases not matched to any gene. CDR1 and CDR2 are read off the germline V gene (reference sequence) as SGHNT and YYREEE. Broad study findings and their caveats: After ivuxolimab, CD8+ T cells had more expanded clones than CD4+ T cells on average. At doses of 0.1 to 3.0 mg/kg, clonal expansion of both CD4+ and CD8+ blood T cells was observed from baseline to week 6. In the 0.1-3.0 mg/kg groups, partial responders were among the patients with the lowest normalized peripheral clonal expansion, particularly in CD8+ T cells. Low levels of normalized T-cell clonal expansion were also shown by some nonresponding patients. The antigen specificity of the clonally expanded peripheral T cells was not determined.

On this clone: Its antigen is unknown. Qualities for individual bases were not recorded, and no much larger clone is one base off.

To sequence the TCRbeta CDR3 region, genomic DNA was isolated from the sorted cells. The immunoSEQ Assay was used to sequence the TCRbeta CDR3 regions. Held by TCRdb, this immuneACCESS table contains in-frame sequences only and omits some clones. Under half of the omission traces to an unresolved V gene where checked; the cause of the rest is unknown. The sample table shows about 73,000 clones, and more than 85% are seen once. The top ten hold 8% to 10% of the sample. The clonotype was recovered from an adult with an advanced solid tumor such as melanoma, head and neck, liver or kidney cancer. The V gene is TRBV5-4 and the J gene is TRBJ1-2, with TRBD1 matching 8 junction bases. The sample in question was CD4+ or CD8+ T cells sorted from blood, obtained in a trial of the OX40 agonist ivuxolimab. In nucleotides, the sequence is TGTGCCAGCAGCTTCTGGCAGGGGGCTAAAGGCTACACCTTC. It is translated as CASSFWQGAKGYTF.